These T cell receptor beta chains were read from a single sample in a study of regulatory T cells in long-lasting Graves disease. TCRdb ran MiXCR on the multiplex PCR reads and lists one entry per CDR3 protein. The profile shows approximately 540,000 distinct CDR3 sequences, about 12% of them singletons. These data also formed part of another study, on T cells in Graves' hyperthyroidism and ophthalmopathy.

The starting material was peripheral blood mononuclear cells (PBMCs), obtained at new diagnosis, from a patient treated with antithyroid drugs. The receptors stem from a woman aged 25 to 39 with Graves disease. Each CDR3 is given with its conserved first and last residue. D genes are given only for firm matches. Clone size is given for some rows only: seen once, a few or many times, or a class if the clone is expanded.

V gene	D gene	J gene	clone size	CDR3 DNA	CDR3 protein
TRBV20-1	TRBD2	TRBJ2-7	many	TGCAGTGCTAGTAGGACTAGCGGCTACGAGCAGTACTTC	CSASRTSGYEQYF
TRBV3-1	TRBD2	TRBJ2-7	many	TGTGCCAGCAGCCGATCCCTAGCGGGAGCGTCGGGAGAGCAGTACTTC	CASSRSLAGASGEQYF
TRBV18	-	TRBJ1-5	-	TGTGGCAGCTCACCTGGCGGGCGGGTCAATCAGCCCCAGCGTTTT	CGSSPGGRVNQPQRF
TRBV2	TRBD2	TRBJ2-7	many	TGTGCCAGGGGGACTAGCGGGAGTCACGTCCGCGAGCAGTACTTC	CARGTSGSHVREQYF
TRBV7-9	-	TRBJ1-1	-	TGTGCCAGCAGCTTAATGGACAGAGAGCTGTATGCTTTCTTT	CASSLMDRELYAFF
TRBV19	TRBD1	TRBJ2-5	many	TGTGCCAGTAGTGTACAGGGGTACCAAGAGACCCAGTACTTC	CASSVQGYQETQYF
TRBV24-1	-	TRBJ2-5	-	TGTGCCACCAGTGACCCCGGAGGCTCAGAGACCCAGTACTTC	CATSDPGGSETQYF
TRBV10-1	TRBD2	TRBJ2-1	many	TGCGCCAGCAGTGGGCAGCCGGGACTAGCGGATCCATACAATGAGCAGTTCTTC	CASSGQPGLADPYNEQFF
TRBV28	-	TRBJ2-2	many	TGTGCCAGCAAAAGGGGGGCAGGGCTAGAAAACACCGGGGAGCTGTTTTTT	CASKRGAGLENTGELFF
TRBV20-1	TRBD2	TRBJ2-3	few	TGCAGTGCCGGGGGACTAGCGGGAGACCCGGCAATGGATACGCAGTATTTT	CSAGGLAGDPAMDTQYF
TRBV7-9	TRBD1	TRBJ1-1	many	TGTGCCAGCAACCCGGGACAGGTTAACACTGAAGCTTTCTTT	CASNPGQVNTEAFF
TRBV13	-	TRBJ2-2	many	TGTGCCAGCAGCTTAGGCCGCGACACCCTGAGCGGGGAGCTGTTTTTT	CASSLGRDTLSGELFF
TRBV5-6	-	TRBJ2-2	-	TGTGCCAGCAGCTTTGCAGGGAGGATGGACACCGGGGAGCTGTTTTTT	CASSFAGRMDTGELFF
TRBV12-3/TRBV12-4	TRBD1	TRBJ1-5	many	TGTGCCAGCAGTTTTATACTATATGGGGACAGGGGAATGTATAGCAATCAGCCCCAGCATTTT	CASSFILYGDRGMYSNQPQHF
TRBV20-1	TRBD2	TRBJ2-7	few	TGCAGTGCTAGAGAGGGACTAGCGGGGTACGAGCAGTACTTC	CSAREGLAGYEQYF
TRBV7-9	-	TRBJ2-5	few	TGTGCCAGCAGCGCGAGGGGTGTAGTCCAAGAGACCCAGTACTTC	CASSARGVVQETQYF